This is a list of T cell receptor beta chains from one sample in a study of shared clonotypes between healthy human individuals. Only in-frame clones appear in the TCRdb table, and some are missing; sequencing was by immunoSEQ multiplex PCR. The sample lists approximately 1.5 million clones, approximately 98% occurring once. Sample: naive CD4+ T cells sorted from blood. Every receptor here comes from a man between 25 and 39 years old in good health. The CDR3 runs from the conserved cysteine through the conserved F or W. A D gene is named only where the DNA matches it firmly.

d_call	j_call	v_call	cdr3_length	cdr3_nt	cdr3_aa
.	TRBJ2-1	TRBV5-1	16	TGCGCCAGCAGCTTGGGGTGGGGACAACAACACAACGAGCAGTTCTTC	CASSLGWGQQHNEQFF
TRBD2	TRBJ2-2	TRBV5-6	16	TGTGCCAGCAGCGAACTAGCGGGAGGGTTATCCGGGGAGCTGTTTTTT	CASSELAGGLSGELFF
.	TRBJ2-4	TRBV27	14	TGTGCCAGCAGTCTCCAGGGTGCCAAAAACATTCAGTACTTC	CASSLQGAKNIQYF
TRBD2	TRBJ2-7	TRBV7-2	13	TGTGCCAGCAGCCCAAGGAGCGGGAGGGAGCAGTACTTC	CASSPRSGREQYF
TRBD1	TRBJ2-1	TRBV5-1	15	TGCGCCAGCAGTGAATGGACAGGCTCCTACAATGAGCAGTTCTTC	CASSEWTGSYNEQFF
TRBD1	TRBJ2-5	TRBV29-1	16	TGCAGCGTTGAGGGGTCGGGACAGTCGCCCCAAGAGACCCAGTACTTC	CSVEGSGQSPQETQYF
TRBD2	TRBJ2-2	TRBV10-2	19	TGCGCCAGCAGTGAGGAGACTAGCGGGAGTTGGAGGGACACCGGGGAGCTGTTTTTT	CASSEETSGSWRDTGELFF
.	TRBJ1-2	TRBV6-5	12	TGTGCCAGCAGCGACGGAATCTATGGCTACACCTTC	CASSDGIYGYTF
TRBD2	TRBJ2-3	TRBV7-2	18	TGTGCCAGCAGCTTAGCTAAGACTAGCGGGAGGGGCACAGATACGCAGTATTTT	CASSLAKTSGRGTDTQYF
.	TRBJ2-7	TRBV28	15	TGTGCCAGCTCGGGAGAAGGGACATTCCTTTACGAGCAGTACTTC	CASSGEGTFLYEQYF
.	TRBJ1-1	TRBV4-2	13	TGTGCCAGCAGCCAGGGGGCGGAGACTGAAGCTTTCTTT	CASSQGAETEAFF
.	TRBJ1-1	TRBV7-9	12	TGTGCCAGCACCCTGGGGGGCACTGAAGCTTTCTTT	CASTLGGTEAFF
.	TRBJ2-3	TRBV15	16	TGTGCCACCAGCAGAGGGGGGGCGGGTAGGACAGATACGCAGTATTTT	CATSRGGAGRTDTQYF
TRBD2	TRBJ2-3	TRBV5-1	16	TGCGCCAGCAGCCCGGTAGCGGGGGGGAGCACAGATACGCAGTATTTT	CASSPVAGGSTDTQYF
.	TRBJ2-7	TRBV25-1	13	TGTGCCAGCAGTGGGACATCCGTAAGGAGTAAGTACTTC	CASSGTSVRSKYF
TRBD1	TRBJ1-2	TRBV27	14	TGTGCCAGCAGTTCCTCGAGGGGGCTCTATGGCTACACCTTC	CASSSSRGLYGYTF